The 10 T cell receptor beta chains below come from one sample, sequenced in a study of TIL therapy for anti-PD-1-resistant metastatic lung cancer. Sequencing used immunoSEQ v3. Assay: immunoSEQ multiplex PCR; the TCRdb copy retains only in-frame clones and omits some. Among tens of thousands of clones listed, 73% were seen once. Specified time point: pre-treatment sample, taken before nivolumab and TIL therapy. The sample consisted of blood, taken at baseline. These receptor sequences come from a person aged 25-85 years with non-small cell lung cancer.

In its sample, this clone was seen once. The J gene is TRBJ1-5, the V gene TRBV6-1, with 7 positions matching TRBD1. Germline trimming cut 3 bases from V and 7 bases from J; bases unmatched to any gene: 9. Per germline, CDR1 MNHNS and CDR2 SASEGT. The CDR3 is made up of 15 amino acids. The CDR3 region has the DNA TGTGCCAGCAGTGATCCTCGACAGGGTCCCCAGCCCCAGCATTTT. Translation gives CASSDPRQGPQPQHF.

In DNA form, the CDR3 reads TGTGCCAGCGGGAGACCAGCCGCCTCTGGAAACACCATATATTTT. Translated, it gives CASGRPAASGNTIYF. The chain recombines TRBV19 with TRBJ1-3, with unresolved D. Trimming took off 9 bases at V and 0 bases at J, with 15 bases between the two ends. Germline assignment: CDR1 LNHDA and CDR2 SQIVND (reference sequence). The CDR3 is 15 residues long.

This chain joins TRBV19 and TRBJ2-7, with TRBD1 matching over 8 bases. With V trimmed by 4 bases and J by 6 bases, 8 bases remained unmatched. This CDR3 has 14 amino acids. Germline assignment: CDR1 LNHDA and CDR2 SQIVND (reference sequence). In DNA, the CDR3 is TGTGCCAGTAGTAAGGACAGGGTAGCCTCCGAGCAGTACTTC. Amino acids: CASSKDRVASEQYF. The full variable domain, with the rest looked up from reference TRBV19 and TRBJ2-7, is DGGITQSPKYLFRKEGQNVTLSCEQNLNHDAMYWYRQDPGQGLRLIYYSQIVNDFQKGDIAEGYSVSREKKESFPLTVTSAQKNPTAFYLCASSKDRVASEQYFGPGTRLTVT.

In nucleotides, the CDR3 is TGTGCCACCAGCAGAGATCGGTCAGGGGCGGGCGGGGAGCTGTTTTTT. As protein: CATSRDRSGAGGELFF. The V gene is TRBV15, the J gene TRBJ2-2, with D possibly matching TRBD1 (6 bases). V lost 0 bases, J lost 7 bases, and 15 bases lay in between. CDR3 size: 16 residues. Germline loops: CDR1 LNHNV, CDR2 YYDKDF (reference sequence).

The chain has TRBV6-1 and TRBJ2-3; TRBD1 aligns across 9 bases. This CDR3 spans 15 amino acids. With 2 bases clipped from V and 7 bases from J, the junction kept 7 bases outside the gene matches. CDR1 is MNHNS and CDR2 is SASEGT in the germline V gene. For the CDR3, the DNA is TGTGCCAGCAGTGAAACCGGGACAGGGATATATACGCAGTATTTT. It codes for CASSETGTGIYTQYF.

The J gene is TRBJ1-1, the V gene TRBV7-9, with 7 bases identical to TRBD1. From germline, CDR1 is SEHNR and CDR2 FQNEAQ (reference sequence). Unmatched junction bases numbered 6, after V lost 1 base and J lost 1 base. This CDR3 contains 16 residues. The CDR3 coding sequence is TGTGCCAGCAGCTTAGTATCAAGGGGGCCGAACACTGAAGCTTTCTTT. This gives the protein CASSLVSRGPNTEAFF.

The chain joins TRBV9 to TRBJ1-2; no reliable D call. This CDR3 is 15 amino acids long. V was shortened by 0 bases and J by 8 bases, with 17 bases between the two germline ends. Germline V gene sequence: CDR1 SGDLS, CDR2 YYNGEE. The DNA of the CDR3 is TGTGCCAGCAGCGTAGAATGGAGGCTCCCGGACGGCTACACCTTC. Encoded protein: CASSVEWRLPDGYTF.

This clone was counted once. This rearrangement joins TRBV28 to TRBJ2-7; possibly TRBD1 for D (5 bases). This CDR3 has 14 residues. The ends were cut back, 7 bases at V and 2 bases at J, with 15 bases in the middle. CDR1 MDHEN and CDR2 SYDVKM come from the germline V gene. The CDR3 DNA is TGTGCCAGCAAGCGCGACAGCCTTACCTACGAGCAGTACTTC. Translated: CASKRDSLTYEQYF.

J is TRBJ2-5 and V is TRBV28, with 10 bases identical to TRBD2. Germline V lookup: CDR1 MDHEN, CDR2 SYDVKM. The V and J ends lost 6 bases and 2 bases, in that order; junction bases with no gene match: 21. The CDR3 is 20 residues long. The CDR3 nucleotides read TGTGCCAGCAGCAGAGGCTGGCTAGCGGGAGACAACTTGGGACAAGAGACCCAGTACTTC. Translating gives CASSRGWLAGDNLGQETQYF.

This clone has just one count. V gene TRBV5-6 combines with J gene TRBJ2-6, with no clear D. V shed 4 bases and J shed 3 bases, with 14 bases lying between them. The germline V gene has CDR1 SGHDT and CDR2 YYEEEE. The CDR3 is 16 amino acids. This CDR3 reads CASSLVDGGGANVLTF. The CDR3 DNA reads as TGTGCCAGCAGCCTGGTGGATGGCGGTGGGGCCAACGTCCTGACTTTC. The full variable domain, with the rest looked up from reference TRBV5-6 and TRBJ2-6, is DAGVTQSPTHLIKTRGQQVTLRCSPKSGHDTVSWYQQALGQGPQFIFQYYEEEERQRGNFPDRFSGHQFPNYSSELNVNALLLGDSALYLCASSLVDGGGANVLTFGAGSRLTVL.